Following are 4 T cell receptor beta chains from one sample sequenced in a study of OX40 agonist ivuxolimab in advanced cancers. Some clones are missing from TCRdb's copy, which holds only in-frame ones; the method was immunoSEQ multiplex PCR. This table has 5,500 to 7,000 clones, around 70% appearing once. The sequencing used CD4+ or CD8+ T cells sorted from blood, collected in a trial of the OX40 agonist ivuxolimab. The origin of the receptors is an adult with an advanced solid tumor such as melanoma, head and neck, liver or kidney cancer.

The genes are TRBV10-3 and TRBJ2-7; 11 bases agree with TRBD1. The CDR3 has 14 amino acids. In germline, CDR1 is ENHRY, CDR2 SYGVKD. Trimming at V came to 8 bases and at J to 0 bases, leaving 3 bases not matched to a gene. The CDR3 sequence: CAIGQGASSYEQYF. CDR3 in DNA: TGTGCCATCGGACAGGGGGCGTCCTCCTACGAGCAGTACTTC.

The rearrangement uses TRBV2 and TRBJ2-7; TRBD2 agrees at 9 bases. The CDR3 sequence is 15 residues long. CDR1 SNHLY and CDR2 FYNNEI come from the germline V gene. V shed 4 bases, J shed 2 bases, and the junction held 6 bases outside the gene matches. CDR3 residues: CASSVSGGRAYEQYF. DNA of the CDR3: TGTGCCAGCAGTGTATCCGGCGGGAGGGCCTACGAGCAGTACTTC.

To note about this clone: Other DNA sequences in the sample encode the same CDR3. J is TRBJ2-2 and V is TRBV28, with a possible D match to TRBD2 (5 bases). Germline V gene data show CDR1 as MDHEN and CDR2 as SYDVKM. The CDR3 loop spans 13 amino acids. Trimming stripped 6 bases from V and 5 bases from J, with 10 bases between. Here the CDR3 DNA reads TGTGCCAGCAGCTCACGGGGAACCGGGGAGCTGTTTTTT. Its protein product is CASSSRGTGELFF.

This clone was seen a handful of times. Germline and junction disagree at one end, which may indicate a read error. V is TRBV27 and J is TRBJ1-2, with D tentatively TRBD1 (6 bases). There are 16 residues in the CDR3. Germline CDR1 and CDR2: MNHEY and SMNVEV (reference sequence). CDR3 nucleotide sequence: TGTGCCAGCAGTCTATCCTACAGGGAGAATAGATATGGCTACACCTTC. It codes for CASSLSYRENRYGYTF.